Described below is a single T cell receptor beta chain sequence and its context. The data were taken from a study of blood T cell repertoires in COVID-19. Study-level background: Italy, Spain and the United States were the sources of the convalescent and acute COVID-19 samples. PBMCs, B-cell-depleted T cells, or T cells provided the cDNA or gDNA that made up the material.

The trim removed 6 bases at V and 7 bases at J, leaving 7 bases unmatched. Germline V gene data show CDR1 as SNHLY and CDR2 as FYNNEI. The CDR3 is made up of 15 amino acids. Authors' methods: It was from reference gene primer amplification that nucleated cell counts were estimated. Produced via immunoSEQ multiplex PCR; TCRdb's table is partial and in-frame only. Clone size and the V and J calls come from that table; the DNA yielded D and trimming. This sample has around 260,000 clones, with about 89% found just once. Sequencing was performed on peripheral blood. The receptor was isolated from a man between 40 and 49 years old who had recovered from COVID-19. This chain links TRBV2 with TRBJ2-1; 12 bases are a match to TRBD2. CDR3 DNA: TGTGCCAGCAGCGTGACTAGCGGGAGTGATAATGAGCAGTTCTTC. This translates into CASSVTSGSDNEQFF.